This is a list of T cell receptor beta chains from one sample in a study of blood T cell repertoires in COVID-19. The assay was immunoSEQ multiplex PCR, and TCRdb's table has in-frame clones only and misses some. The sample gives 150,000 to 160,000 clones, around 87% of which show up once; around 16% is in the top ten. The sample comprised peripheral blood. The receptor set was obtained from a woman aged 40-49 years with acute or convalescent COVID-19. CDR3s include the opening cysteine and the closing phenylalanine or tryptophan. The order of the fields is V gene, D gene, J gene, clone size, CDR3 DNA, CDR3 protein. The D gene is left open where the match is weak. A clone size is listed for some rows: how often the clone was seen (once, few, many), or a class if it is expanded.

V gene: TRBV4-1; D gene: TRBD1; J gene: TRBJ1-2; clone size: -; CDR3 DNA: TGCGCCAGCAGCCAAGAACGCCGGGACAGGCTTTCGGGGGGCTACACCTTC; CDR3 protein: CASSQERRDRLSGGYTF
V gene: TRBV30; D gene: -; J gene: TRBJ1-2; clone size: -; CDR3 DNA: TGTGCCTGGAATGCCGGTTATCCTAACTATGGCTACACCTTC; CDR3 protein: CAWNAGYPNYGYTF
V gene: TRBV21-1; D gene: -; J gene: TRBJ2-7; clone size: -; CDR3 DNA: TGTGCCAGCAGCAAAGAGGGCAACGGGAAGGTAGACTCCTACGAGCAGTACTTC; CDR3 protein: CASSKEGNGKVDSYEQYF
V gene: TRBV28; D gene: -; J gene: TRBJ1-5; clone size: few; CDR3 DNA: TGTGCCAGCAGGCCGGGGGGGACTCAGCCCCAGCATTTT; CDR3 protein: CASRPGGTQPQHF
V gene: TRBV5-1; D gene: TRBD2; J gene: TRBJ2-3; clone size: -; CDR3 DNA: TGCGCCAGCAAACTAGCGGGGGGCCTCAGCACAGATACGCAGTATTTT; CDR3 protein: CASKLAGGLSTDTQYF
V gene: TRBV4-2; D gene: TRBD2; J gene: TRBJ2-3; clone size: -; CDR3 DNA: TGTGCCAGCAGCCAAGATCCTAGCGGGAGGGCCGGTAGCACAGATACGCAGTATTTT; CDR3 protein: CASSQDPSGRAGSTDTQYF
V gene: TRBV6-4; D gene: TRBD1; J gene: TRBJ2-1; clone size: -; CDR3 DNA: TGTGCCAGCAGTTTGGAGGGACAGGTGTCATACAATGAGCAGTTCTTC; CDR3 protein: CASSLEGQVSYNEQFF
V gene: TRBV9; D gene: -; J gene: TRBJ1-6; clone size: once; CDR3 DNA: TGTGCCAGCAGCGTAGGAGGGGGTAAGGGTAATTCACCCCTCCACTTT; CDR3 protein: CASSVGGGKGNSPLHF
V gene: TRBV19; D gene: TRBD2; J gene: TRBJ2-3; clone size: -; CDR3 DNA: TGTGCCAGTAGTATAATGGGGAGGGATTCGCAGTATTTT; CDR3 protein: CASSIMGRDSQYF
V gene: TRBV5-1; D gene: TRBD2; J gene: TRBJ2-2; clone size: -; CDR3 DNA: TGCGCCAGCAGCCCTAGTCCCGGGACTAGGGGTGGCGGGGAGCTGTTTTTT; CDR3 protein: CASSPSPGTRGGGELFF
V gene: TRBV29-1; D gene: -; J gene: TRBJ1-5; clone size: -; CDR3 DNA: TGCAGCGTTGGCGACAGGAACAATCAGCCCCAGCATTTT; CDR3 protein: CSVGDRNNQPQHF
V gene: TRBV2; D gene: TRBD2; J gene: TRBJ2-1; clone size: few; CDR3 DNA: TGTGCCAGCAGTGGGGCTAGCGGCTCCTACAATGAGCAGTTCTTC; CDR3 protein: CASSGASGSYNEQFF
V gene: TRBV9; D gene: -; J gene: TRBJ1-2; clone size: -; CDR3 DNA: TGTGCCAGCAGCGTAAACAGGGATTCTAACTATGGCTACACCTTC; CDR3 protein: CASSVNRDSNYGYTF
V gene: TRBV15; D gene: -; J gene: TRBJ1-2; clone size: -; CDR3 DNA: TGTGCCACCAGCAGGCCGGAGGGTAACTATGGCTACACCTTC; CDR3 protein: CATSRPEGNYGYTF
V gene: TRBV19; D gene: TRBD2; J gene: TRBJ2-1; clone size: -; CDR3 DNA: TGTGCCAGTAATGGCGGGGGATACAATGAGCAGTTCTTC; CDR3 protein: CASNGGGYNEQFF
V gene: TRBV5-1; D gene: TRBD1; J gene: TRBJ2-7; clone size: -; CDR3 DNA: TGCGCCAGCAGCCCCTGGACAGGGGACTTCTACGAGCAGTACTTC; CDR3 protein: CASSPWTGDFYEQYF
V gene: TRBV6-4; D gene: TRBD1; J gene: TRBJ2-6; clone size: -; CDR3 DNA: TGTGCCAGCAGTGAAGGGGACAGGGTATCCGGGGCCAACGTCCTGACTTTC; CDR3 protein: CASSEGDRVSGANVLTF
V gene: TRBV10-3; D gene: -; J gene: TRBJ2-7; clone size: -; CDR3 DNA: TGTGCCATCAGGGGCGGGGATTCCTACGAGCAGTACTTC; CDR3 protein: CAIRGGDSYEQYF
V gene: TRBV11-2; D gene: TRBD2; J gene: TRBJ2-7; clone size: -; CDR3 DNA: TGTGCCAGCAGCTTCGGACTAGCGCTATCCGAGCAGTACTTC; CDR3 protein: CASSFGLALSEQYF
V gene: TRBV20-1; D gene: TRBD2; J gene: TRBJ2-3; clone size: once; CDR3 DNA: TGCAGTGCTAGTCGGGCTAGCGGGAGGAAAGATACGCAGTATTTT; CDR3 protein: CSASRASGRKDTQYF
V gene: TRBV30; D gene: TRBD1; J gene: TRBJ2-5; clone size: -; CDR3 DNA: TGTGCCTGGAGTGTAGACAGGGGGCAAGAGACCCAGTACTTC; CDR3 protein: CAWSVDRGQETQYF
V gene: TRBV5-4; D gene: -; J gene: TRBJ1-3; clone size: few; CDR3 DNA: TGTGCCAGCAGCAGCGGGGACCGCATCTCTGGAAACACCATATATTTT; CDR3 protein: CASSSGDRISGNTIYF
V gene: TRBV15; D gene: -; J gene: TRBJ2-1; clone size: -; CDR3 DNA: TGTGCCACCAGCAGAGTATTACAGGGATACAATGAGCAGTTCTTC; CDR3 protein: CATSRVLQGYNEQFF
V gene: TRBV19; D gene: -; J gene: TRBJ2-7; clone size: -; CDR3 DNA: TGTGCCAGTAGTAATAGGGGCAGAAGGTACGAGCAGTACTTC; CDR3 protein: CASSNRGRRYEQYF